What follows are 32 T cell receptor beta chains derived from one specimen sequenced in a study of immune heterogeneity within non-small cell lung tumors. TCR beta CDR3 was amplified by multiplex PCR using 32 V and 13 J primers. TCRdb re-analysed the multiplex PCR reads in MiXCR, keeping a single row per CDR3 protein. The sample carries 10,000 to 15,000 distinct CDR3 sequences, about 23% recorded once. With around 600 ng used per sample, the template was genomic DNA from bulk tumor. Widely spaced biopsies, several per primary tumor, were obtained at surgery. Untreated, newly diagnosed non-small cell lung cancer patients underwent curative surgery. The sequencing input was lung tumor tissue. These receptors all stem from a man aged 50-60 years with non-small cell lung cancer.

As for this clonotype: Its ends do not fully match the called genes, so a read error is possible. The chain is built from TRBV20-1 and TRBJ2-7; D not resolved. The CDR3 is made up of 14 amino acids. Germline CDR1 reads DFQATT; CDR2 reads SNEGSKA (reference sequence). The CDR3 loop is CSAGNNGPRSEQYF. CDR3 nucleotides: TGCAGTGCTGGGAACAACGGGCCCCGGAGCGAGCAATACTTC.

This clonotype was picked up many times. V is TRBV3-1 and J is TRBJ1-4; 8 bases are a match to TRBD1. The CDR3 spans 15 residues. CDR1 and CDR2 from the germline V gene are LGHDT and YNNKEL (reference sequence). The J segment lost 6 bases and the V segment lost 3 bases, leaving 6 bases of the junction unmatched. CDR3 residues: CASSHPDRGHEKLFF. The CDR3 nucleotides are TGTGCCAGCAGCCACCCCGACAGGGGTCATGAAAAACTGTTTTTT. Supplemented by reference TRBV3-1 and TRBJ1-4, the full variable domain reads DTAVSQTPKYLVTQMGNDKSIKCEQNLGHDTMYWYKQDSKKFLKIMFSYNNKELIINETVPNRFSPKSPDKAHLNLHINSLELGDSAVYFCASSHPDRGHEKLFFGSGTQLSVL.

This clonotype is medium-sized within its sample. The rearrangement joins TRBV6-1 to TRBJ1-5, with D hard to call. Trimming removed 5 bases at V and 4 bases at J, with 12 bases between. The CDR3 is 14 residues long. Per germline, CDR1 MNHNS and CDR2 SASEGT. The CDR3 bases are TGTGCCAGCAGTTACCACAACACGAATCAGCCCCAGCATTTT. Encoded protein: CASSYHNTNQPQHF.

The table lists this clonotype with a few counts. This sequence joins TRBV9 and TRBJ2-3; maybe TRBD2 (6 bases). This CDR3 is built from 15 residues. Trimming took off 2 bases at V and 7 bases at J, with 17 bases between the two ends. Germline CDR1 reads SGDLS; CDR2 reads YYNGEE. The CDR3 region has the DNA TGTGCCAGCAGCGTGGGCGGGACGGCCGCACATACGCAGTATTTT. This translates into CASSVGGTAAHTQYF.

The sample holds many counts of this clonotype. V usage is TRBV15 and J usage is TRBJ2-3, with a tentative D call TRBD1 (8 bases). Looked up from germline, CDR1 is LNHNV and CDR2 is YYDKDF (reference sequence). This CDR3 has 12 residues. V was cut by 5 bases and J by 13 bases, with 16 bases left in between. In DNA, the CDR3 is TGTGCCACCAGCCACCGGGAGGACAGGGAGTATTTT. Translated, it gives CATSHREDREYF.

This clonotype showed up just a few times. The rearrangement links TRBV7-6 to TRBJ2-3, with 9 bases lining up with TRBD1. Germline trimming cut 5 bases from V and 4 bases from J; bases unmatched to any gene: 7. CDR3 length: 15 amino acids. Germline V CDR1 and CDR2: SGHVS, FNYEAQ. The CDR3 loop reads CASSLGQGTADTQYF. The DNA of the CDR3 is TGTGCCAGCAGCCTCGGACAGGGGACCGCAGATACGCAGTATTTT.

This clonotype was seen many times. The junction and the germline gene differ at one end; a read error may be behind it. This rearrangement joins TRBV10-3 to TRBJ1-6; D is unresolved. Germline assignment: CDR1 ENHRY and CDR2 SYGVKD. This CDR3 region has 13 residues. CDR3 bases: TGTGCCCTCAGTCGAGACGGAAATTCACCCCTCCACTTT. Its protein is CALSRDGNSPLHF.

Judged by abundance, this clonotype is medium-sized. CDR3 amino acids: CASSSLRGGTEAFF. The CDR3 DNA reads TGTGCCAGCAGTTCATTAAGGGGAGGCACTGAAGCTTTCTTT. The chain has TRBV27 and TRBJ1-1; D is possibly TRBD1 (5 bases). Per the germline V gene, CDR1 is MNHEY and CDR2 is SMNVEV (reference sequence). The CDR3 is 14 residues long. Trimming removed 4 bases at V and 4 bases at J, with 13 bases between.

In regard to this clonotype: A much larger clonotype is one base distant, so this may be a read error. DNA for the CDR3: TGTGCCAGCAGCTTAGTAGGGTACACTGGAAACACCATATATTTT. Translating gives CASSLVGYTGNTIYF. The gene calls are TRBV7-9 and TRBJ1-3, with D uncertain. CDR3 length: 15 amino acids. V lost 1 base and J lost 2, with 9 bases in between. Germline V gives CDR1 SEHNR, CDR2 FQNEAQ (reference sequence).

This rearrangement joins TRBV29-1 to TRBJ1-1; D is possibly TRBD1 (5 bases). The length of the CDR3 is 12 residues. Germline values: CDR1 SQVTM, CDR2 ANQGSEA. V lost 6 bases and J 4 bases, leaving 12 bases between the germline ends. The CDR3 nucleotides are TGCAGCGTGGGCAGGGAGGGCACTGAAGCTTTCTTT. This encodes CSVGREGTEAFF.

Concerning this clonotype: Being one base from a much bigger clone, this may be a read error. This chain connects TRBV6-2 or TRBV6-3 to TRBJ2-2; possible D gene TRBD2, 6 bases. V was pared by 5 bases and J by 9 bases, with 19 bases between. The CDR3 has 15 residues. Germline assignment: CDR1 MNHEY and CDR2 SVGEGT. CDR3: CASSTNWGERRELFF. Written as DNA, the CDR3 is TGTGCCAGCAGTACGAACTGGGGGGAACGCCGGGAGCTGTTTTTT.

The chain has TRBV4-1 and TRBJ1-1, with D unresolved. The length of the CDR3 is 17 residues. Trimming cost V 7 bases and J 0 bases, with 21 bases left between them. Germline loops: CDR1 MGHRA, CDR2 YSYEKL. This chain's CDR3 is CASTLTGGTTMNTEAFF. The DNA for the CDR3 is TGCGCCAGCACCCTAACTGGCGGAACGACAATGAACACTGAAGCTTTCTTT.

By sample share, this clonotype is medium-sized. The chain has TRBV5-5 and TRBJ2-7; possibly TRBD2 for D (5 bases). The CDR3 loop spans 15 amino acids. Deletions cut 0 bases from V and 7 bases from J, with 17 bases between. CDR1 and CDR2 from the germline V gene are SGHKS and YYEKEE (reference sequence). Here the CDR3 DNA reads TGTGCCAGCAGCTTGGCCGGCGGCCGCCGGGGTGAGCAGTACTTC. This translates into CASSLAGGRRGEQYF.

This clonotype came up many times. As the CDR3 is not closed by the conserved phenylalanine or tryptophan, this likely results from a read error. Because the CDR3's place on the DNA is in doubt, the DNA is left out and the CDR3 is given as listed by TCRdb. The chain links TRBV5-1 to TRBJ2-5. Both ends counted, the CDR3 spans 9 residues. Germline CDR1 reads SGHRS; CDR2 reads YFSETQ. The CDR3 loop is CASSLPALL.

This clonotype was seen ten or more times. This rearrangement joins TRBV20-1 to TRBJ2-6, with D maybe TRBD1 (5 bases). CDR1 and CDR2 from the germline V gene are DFQATT and SNEGSKA (reference sequence). V was pared by 6 bases and J by 0 bases, with 18 bases between. The CDR3 contains 17 residues. CDR3 protein: CSAGPGFSSSGANVLTF. The CDR3 nucleotides are TGCAGTGCGGGGCCAGGGTTCTCAAGCTCTGGGGCCAACGTCCTGACTTTC.

This clonotype showed up many times. The chain uses TRBV20-1 and TRBJ1-2; D possibly corresponds to TRBD1 (5 bases). Germline CDR1 reads DFQATT; CDR2 reads SNEGSKA (reference sequence). V lost 6 bases and J lost 5, with 16 bases in between. CDR3 size: 13 residues. The DNA for the CDR3 is TGCAGTGCGCCACCCGGGACCCAATATGGCTACACCTTC. The encoded protein is CSAPPGTQYGYTF.

At least ten counts were recorded for this clonotype. The rearrangement joins TRBV29-1 to TRBJ2-7, with D possibly TRBD1 on 6 matching bases. The germline V and J ends were trimmed by 6 bases and 5 bases, with 20 bases remaining between them. Germline CDR1 is SQVTM and CDR2 is ANQGSEA. This CDR3 contains 14 residues. In nucleotides, the CDR3 is TGCAGCGTCTCTCCCGTAGGGGGTGTGAACGAGCAGTACTTC. The encoded protein is CSVSPVGGVNEQYF.

This clonotype was seen a few times. The rearrangement uses TRBV20-1 and TRBJ2-7; the D gene is possibly TRBD2 (5 bases). The CDR3 is 13 amino acids. The V end lost 1 base, the J end lost 4 bases, and 11 bases lay between the germline ends. CDR1 and CDR2 (germline): DFQATT, SNEGSKA (reference sequence). The CDR3 is CSARGREQYEQYF. The CDR3 DNA reads as TGCAGTGCTAGAGGTAGGGAGCAGTACGAGCAGTACTTC.

By its share, this clonotype is medium-sized (0.01 to 0.1%). The chain is built from TRBV14 and TRBJ2-1; 7 bases match TRBD2. The CDR3 has 16 amino acids. Germline V lookup: CDR1 SGHDN, CDR2 FVKESK. The junction had 9 bases not matched to a gene; V was cut back by 5 bases and J by 2 bases. The CDR3 nucleotides read TGTGCCAGCAGCTACACTAGCGTAGTGACCTACAATGAGCAGTTCTTC. It yields the protein CASSYTSVVTYNEQFF.

There are a few counts of this clonotype. The germline gene is not matched at one end of the junction; a read error may be the cause. The chain has TRBV4-1 and TRBJ1-3, with a possible D match to TRBD1 (5 bases). The CDR3 loop spans 15 amino acids. CDR1 and CDR2 from the germline V gene are MGHRA and YSYEKL. The CDR3 spells CASSNFPGTGNTIYF. The CDR3 nucleotides are TGCGCCAGCAGTAATTTCCCCGGGACTGGGAACACCATATATTTT.

In this sample, this clonotype is medium-sized. This chain uses TRBV18 with TRBJ2-7; no firm D call. Germline assignment: CDR1 KGHSH and CDR2 LQKENI. This CDR3 has 14 amino acids. With 1 base removed from V and 1 base from J, the gap between germline ends came to 8 bases. The CDR3 loop is CASSPRGGSYEQYF. The CDR3 DNA reads TGTGCCAGCTCACCACGCGGCGGATCCTACGAGCAGTACTTC.

By share of the sample, this clonotype is medium-sized (0.01 to 0.1%). The chain has TRBV28 and TRBJ1-5, with D possibly TRBD1 on 5 matching bases. CDR3 length: 15 amino acids. In germline, CDR1 is MDHEN, CDR2 SYDVKM. The V and J ends lost 5 bases and 3 bases respectively, with 14 bases between them. CDR3: CASSRPQGDNQPQHF. In DNA, the CDR3 is TGTGCCAGCAGTCGGCCCCAGGGTGACAATCAGCCCCAGCATTTT.

This clonotype qualifies as medium-sized. This chain connects TRBV20-1 to TRBJ2-1, with TRBD1 matching over 9 bases. The J segment lost 6 bases and the V segment lost 6 bases, leaving 6 bases of the junction unmatched. The CDR3 contains 13 residues. Germline V CDR1 and CDR2: DFQATT, SNEGSKA (reference sequence). CDR3: CSAGDRAVNEQFF. The CDR3 coding sequence is TGCAGTGCCGGGGACAGGGCTGTCAATGAGCAGTTCTTC.

In this sample, this clonotype turned up many times. This chain connects TRBV6-1 to TRBJ1-5, with D possibly matching TRBD1 (6 bases). This CDR3 is built from 13 residues. Trimming cost V 5 bases and J 4 bases, with 9 bases left between them. CDR1 MNHNS and CDR2 SASEGT come from the germline V gene. CDR3 in amino acids: CASSLGANQPQHF. CDR3 DNA: TGTGCCAGCAGTCTGGGGGCAAATCAGCCCCAGCATTTT.

Details on this clonotype: Since a much larger clone is just one base distant, this may be a read error. The rearrangement uses TRBV29-1 and TRBJ1-2; D is ambiguous. Germline CDR1 is SQVTM and CDR2 is ANQGSEA. The CDR3 totals 13 residues. Trimming pared 5 bases from V and 9 bases from J, leaving 19 bases between. The CDR3 DNA follows: TGCAGCGTTCCAAGTTTCAGGAGCGAACGCTACACCTTC. Amino acid sequence: CSVPSFRSERYTF.

This clonotype was picked up a small number of times. Since a much larger clone is just one base distant, this may be a read error. The V gene is TRBV19, the J gene TRBJ1-1; D is possibly TRBD1 (6 bases). This CDR3 spans 15 amino acids. Germline CDR1 LNHDA, CDR2 SQIVND (reference sequence). V dropped 4 bases and J dropped 3 bases, with 15 bases sitting between them. DNA for the CDR3: TGTGCCAGTAGTACCCCCGAGGCAGGGGACACTGAAGCTTTCTTT. Translated, it gives CASSTPEAGDTEAFF.

Details on this clonotype: Germline is not matched at one junction end, which may reflect a read error. The chain links TRBV9 to TRBJ1-2; TRBD1 is a possible D gene (6 bases). The CDR3 has 13 residues. CDR1 is SGDLS and CDR2 is YYNGEE in the germline V gene. The CDR3 DNA is TGTGACAGCAGCGAAATCGAAGGGGGTGGCCACACCTTC. This encodes CDSSEIEGGGHTF.

Comments on this clonotype: A read error is possible here, since a much larger clone lies one base away. The chain carries TRBV9 and TRBJ2-7; 9 bases are a match to TRBD2. J lost 4 bases, V lost 4 bases, and 9 bases had no gene match. The CDR3 extends over 15 amino acids. Germline V gene lookup returns CDR1 SGDLS and CDR2 YYNGEE. The CDR3 coding sequence is TGTGCCAGCAGCTTAGGGGCTAGCGGGATGTACGAGCAGTACTTC. As protein: CASSLGASGMYEQYF.

As to this clonotype: A much larger clone sits a single nucleotide away, making a read error possible. The J gene is TRBJ2-5, the V gene TRBV7-8, with D unclear. From germline, CDR1 is SGHVS and CDR2 FQNEAQ. V was cut by 2 bases and J by 7 bases, with 8 bases left in between. The CDR3 consists of 12 residues. CDR3: CASSLLWGTQYF. In DNA, the CDR3 is TGTGCCAGCAGCTTACTGTGGGGGACCCAGTACTTC.

This clonotype occurred many times. V is TRBV6-1 and J is TRBJ2-1; 8 bases match TRBD1. The CDR3 covers 14 residues. Germline CDR1 and CDR2: MNHNS and SASEGT. V lost 7 bases, J lost 6 bases, and 8 bases stayed unmatched. DNA for the CDR3: TGTGCCAGCACGCCAGGGGGCCATGTCAATGAGCAGTTCTTC. Amino acids: CASTPGGHVNEQFF.

Notes on this clonotype: A much larger clone differs from this one at a single base, so this may be a read error. This chain links TRBV11-2 with TRBJ2-5, with D perhaps matching TRBD2 (5 bases). The germline gives CDR1 SGHAT, CDR2 FQNNGV. The CDR3 covers 12 residues. The CDR3 region has the DNA TGTGCCAGCTTGGGCCGGGGAGAGACCCAGAACTTC. The encoded protein is CASLGRGETQNF.

This clonotype was observed many times. J is TRBJ2-6 and V is TRBV29-1; TRBD1 matches 9 bases. Trimming at V came to 6 bases and at J to 4 bases, leaving 13 bases not matched to a gene. The CDR3 runs 17 residues. Germline assignment: CDR1 SQVTM and CDR2 ANQGSEA. The CDR3 here is CSVSTRDRASGANVLTF. CDR3 coding DNA: TGCAGCGTCTCAACCCGGGACAGGGCATCCGGGGCCAACGTCCTGACTTTC. The whole variable domain, filled in from reference TRBV29-1 and TRBJ2-6, reads SAVISQKPSRDICQRGTSLTIQCQVDSQVTMMFWYRQQPGQSLTLIATANQGSEATYESGFVIDKFPISRPNLTFSTLTVSNMSPEDSSIYLCSVSTRDRASGANVLTFGAGSRLTVL.